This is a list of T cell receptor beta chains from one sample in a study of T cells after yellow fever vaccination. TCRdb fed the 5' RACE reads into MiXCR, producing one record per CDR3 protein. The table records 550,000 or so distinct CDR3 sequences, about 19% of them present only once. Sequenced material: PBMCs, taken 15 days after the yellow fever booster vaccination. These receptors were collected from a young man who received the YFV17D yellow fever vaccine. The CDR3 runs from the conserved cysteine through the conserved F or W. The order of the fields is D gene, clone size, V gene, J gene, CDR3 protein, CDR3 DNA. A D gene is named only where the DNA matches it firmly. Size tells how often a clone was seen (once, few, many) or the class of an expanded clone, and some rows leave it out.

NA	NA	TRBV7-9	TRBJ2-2	CASSSRQTTGAGELFF	TGTGCCAGCAGCTCCCGACAGACGACAGGCGCCGGGGAGCTGTTTTTT
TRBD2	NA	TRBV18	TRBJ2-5	CASSPTSGVGGETQYF	TGTGCCAGCTCACCAACTAGCGGAGTGGGGGGAGAGACCCAGTACTTC
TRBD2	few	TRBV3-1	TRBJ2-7	CASSQGASGRYRNEQYF	TGTGCCAGCAGCCAAGGGGCTAGCGGGAGGTATCGGAACGAGCAGTACTTC
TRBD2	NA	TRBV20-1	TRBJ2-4	CSARRAGGNKNIQYF	TGCAGTGCTAGGAGAGCGGGAGGGAATAAAAACATTCAGTACTTC
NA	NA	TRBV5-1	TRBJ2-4	CASSLAPYGAKNIQYF	TGCGCCAGCAGCTTGGCTCCCTACGGGGCCAAAAACATTCAGTACTTC
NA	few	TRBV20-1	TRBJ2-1	CSGRDPYNEQFF	TGCAGTGGGCGGGACCCCTACAATGAGCAGTTCTTC
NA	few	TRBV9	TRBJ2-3	CASSGSRGSTDTQYF	TGTGCCAGCAGCGGATCCAGAGGGAGCACAGATACGCAGTATTTT
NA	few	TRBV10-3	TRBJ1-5	CAIQPGEDQPQHF	TGTGCCATCCAACCAGGGGAAGACCAGCCCCAGCATTTT
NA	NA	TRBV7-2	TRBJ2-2	CASSITGGTGELFF	TGTGCCAGCAGCATTACCGGGGGCACCGGGGAGCTGTTTTTT
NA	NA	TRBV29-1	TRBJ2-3	CSVASVPADTQYF	TGCAGCGTCGCTAGCGTTCCCGCGGATACGCAGTATTTT
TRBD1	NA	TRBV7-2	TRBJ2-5	CASSLGATGFQETQYF	TGTGCCAGCAGCTTAGGAGCGACAGGGTTTCAAGAGACCCAGTACTTC
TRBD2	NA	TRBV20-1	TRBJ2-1	CSAKITGTSGSYNEQFF	TGCAGTGCTAAAATCACCGGGACTAGCGGGAGTTACAATGAGCAGTTCTTC
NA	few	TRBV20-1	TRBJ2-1	CSARGAADRQFF	TGCAGTGCTAGGGGCGCGGCGGATAGGCAGTTCTTC
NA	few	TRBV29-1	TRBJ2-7	CSVAPGSGTYEQYF	TGCAGCGTGGCACCGGGATCAGGCACCTACGAGCAGTACTTC
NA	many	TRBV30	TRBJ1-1	CAWSVTSRNTEAFF	TGTGCCTGGAGTGTTACAAGCAGGAACACTGAAGCTTTCTTT
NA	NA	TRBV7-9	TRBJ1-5	CASSFEQGSNQPQHF	TGTGCCAGCAGCTTCGAGCAGGGGAGCAATCAGCCCCAGCATTTT
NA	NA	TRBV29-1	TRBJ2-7	CSVEAQSRYEQYF	TGCAGCGTTGAAGCGCAGTCCCGCTACGAGCAGTACTTC
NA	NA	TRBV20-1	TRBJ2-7	CSASRGYEQYF	TGCAGTGCTTCTCGGGGGTACGAGCAGTACTTC
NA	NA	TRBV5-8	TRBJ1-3	CASSEVQPSLGNTIYF	TGTGCCAGCAGCGAAGTACAGCCATCACTCGGAAACACCATATATTTT
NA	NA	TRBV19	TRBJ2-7	CASSKEGISYEQYF	TGTGCCAGTAGCAAAGAGGGAATCTCCTACGAGCAGTACTTC
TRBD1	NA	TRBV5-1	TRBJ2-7	CASASGTGDYEQYF	TGCGCCAGCGCCTCAGGGACAGGCGACTACGAGCAGTACTTC
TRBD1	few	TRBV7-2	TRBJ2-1	CASSTGTVHNEQFF	TGTGCCAGCAGTACCGGGACAGTACACAATGAGCAGTTCTTC
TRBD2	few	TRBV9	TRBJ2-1	CASSSASGPPYNEQFF	TGTGCCAGCAGCTCCGCTAGCGGGCCCCCCTACAATGAGCAGTTCTTC
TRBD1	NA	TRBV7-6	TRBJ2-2	CASSRWAGQGFDGELFF	TGTGCCAGCAGCCGGTGGGCGGGACAGGGATTCGACGGGGAGCTGTTTTTT
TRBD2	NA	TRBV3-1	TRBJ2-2	CASTPNQRELVGELFF	TGTGCCAGCACCCCCAACCAGCGGGAGTTGGTCGGGGAGCTGTTTTTT
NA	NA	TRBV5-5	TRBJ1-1	CASSLESRQNTEAFF	TGTGCCAGCAGCTTGGAGTCCCGACAGAACACTGAAGCTTTCTTT
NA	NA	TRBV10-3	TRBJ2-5	CAMRARLEETQYF	TGTGCCATGAGGGCCAGACTAGAGGAGACCCAGTACTTC
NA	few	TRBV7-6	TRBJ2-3	CASSLLGPARRTSTDTQYF	TGTGCCAGCAGCTTATTGGGGCCCGCCCGTCGAACTAGCACAGATACGCAGTATTTT
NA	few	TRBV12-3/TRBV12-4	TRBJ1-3	CASSLSGEAGNTIYF	TGTGCCAGCAGTTTATCCGGGGAAGCTGGAAACACCATATATTTT
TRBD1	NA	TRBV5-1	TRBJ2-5	CASTTDRQESQYF	TGCGCCAGCACCACGGACAGGCAAGAGTCCCAGTACTTC
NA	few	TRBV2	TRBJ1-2	CASNRGPPRDGYTF	TGTGCCAGCAACCGGGGGCCACCCAGGGATGGCTACACCTTC
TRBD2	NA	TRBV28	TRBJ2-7	CASRTGAASGSYEQYF	TGTGCCAGCAGGACAGGGGCGGCTAGCGGGAGTTACGAGCAGTACTTC
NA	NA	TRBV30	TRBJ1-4	CAGDRDGEKLFF	TGTGCCGGAGACCGGGATGGGGAAAAACTGTTTTTT
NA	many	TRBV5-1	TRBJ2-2	CASTPSMGGGELFF	TGCGCCAGCACCCCCTCTATGGGTGGCGGGGAGCTGTTTTTT
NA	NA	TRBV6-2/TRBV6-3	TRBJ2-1	CASKLSLGSYNEQFF	TGTGCCAGCAAACTCTCCCTTGGCTCCTACAATGAGCAGTTCTTC
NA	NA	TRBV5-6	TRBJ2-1	CASSTFGGQYNEQFF	TGTGCCAGCAGCACCTTTGGGGGCCAATACAATGAGCAGTTCTTC
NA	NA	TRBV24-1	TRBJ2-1	CATSDLEGLNEQFF	TGTGCCACCAGTGATTTGGAAGGGCTCAATGAGCAGTTCTTC
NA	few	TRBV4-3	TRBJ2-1	CASSQDPRSVQFF	TGCGCCAGCAGCCAAGATCCGCGTAGCGTCCAGTTCTTC
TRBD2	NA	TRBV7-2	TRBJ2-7	CASSPRIAGLTYEQYF	TGTGCCAGCAGCCCCCGTATAGCGGGACTTACCTACGAGCAGTACTTC
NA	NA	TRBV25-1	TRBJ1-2	CASSGAGPPLYTF	TGTGCCAGCAGTGGGGCTGGGCCCCCTCTCTACACCTTC
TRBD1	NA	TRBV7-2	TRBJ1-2	CASSLEGRGLNGYTF	TGTGCCAGCAGCTTAGAGGGCAGGGGGCTAAATGGCTACACCTTC
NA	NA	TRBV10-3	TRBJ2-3	CATQVQGTDTQYF	TGTGCCACTCAGGTACAGGGAACAGATACGCAGTATTTT